Here is one TCR beta chain with its context. Its antigen remains undetermined. No quality values exist for individual bases; no much larger clone is one base distant. The source of the sample is a study of cytomegalovirus exposure and HLA in healthy donors (dated by TCRdb to 2017 to 2019). For context, the study as a whole: According to an earlier analysis of 587 of the donors, 150 million to 200 million T cells yielded 90 million to 130 million unique TCR beta sequences and more than 250 Gb of sequence data. Typing coverage differed by locus: A, B, C, DRB1 and DQB1 were typed in roughly 620-640 donors, DQA1 in around 500, DPA1 in some 570, and DPB1 in about 450. About 5 DR-DQ haplotypes were handled as single units for association and clustering, since linkage in the cohort was strong. HLA typing included class I and class II loci at four-digit resolution. Among several hundred genotyped donors of the cohort, an average of roughly 230,000 unique TCR beta nucleotide sequences was sequenced per donor, of which approximately 18% were non-productive. A later genetic analysis took genome-wide SNP genotypes for 398 of the 666 donors and used that subset as a discovery cohort. All discovery cohort repertoires had been generated using a single sequencing platform. Rather than using new phenotypic data, the later analysis identified candidate immune exposures from TCR beta sequences and from how often those sequences occurred across donors. Donor age, sex, ethnicity and CMV serostatus were compiled alongside the repertoire data. A later analysis re-analyzed previously published TCR beta repertoires from 666 donors and added high-resolution HLA genotyping to study TCR occurrence patterns. The study aimed to test whether signatures of past pathogen exposure could be identified by cataloging public T cell receptors. An earlier analysis of about 600 of the donors used high-throughput TCR beta sequencing to judge whether each TCR beta V gene segment behaved as functional or pseudogenic. Of the 300 to 500 genotyped donors, 81% were placed in the genetic ancestry cluster associated with self-reported Caucasian donors. To predict cytomegalovirus infection status, the study brought together high-throughput TCR immunosequencing, statistical association of individual TCRs with disease status, and machine learning. The study profiled the T cell repertoires of 550 to 700 subjects by immunosequencing and related them to cytomegalovirus serostatus. An early release covering more than 500 HLA-typed donors comprised about 300 gigabases of sequencing data and approximately 80 million unique TCR sequences. Along with the roughly 700-subject first cohort, a separate validation cohort of 120 different subjects was used. Overall study outcomes, separate from this receptor: According to a later genetic analysis, donors in an Asian-associated ancestry cluster had fewer N-insertions in productive TCRs than the roughly 670-donor mean. Correlated functional status among segregating V segments might reflect linkage disequilibrium, but an unknown experimental factor could not be ruled out. The sequencing pipeline was judged likely to have produced a cluster of highly shared sequence variants as a technical artifact. Roughly uniform sequencing depth across donors was assumed in presence/absence analyses, although this assumption may not hold. When HLA alleles, especially DR and DQ, strongly co-occurred, TCR associations were difficult to assign to individual alleles. The 87-base-pair reads could not distinguish some IMGT-functional V segments, including TRBV6-2 and TRBV6-3, so those segments were excluded. At a false discovery rate of 0.05, a later analysis linked some 18,000 TCR beta sequences to specific HLA alleles. A further reported finding was that TCR beta sequences accurately predicted the HLA-A and HLA-B alleles for most subjects in the first cohort. An association between a missense DCLRE1C variant and V-gene and J-gene trimming of TCR beta chains was found in a later genetic analysis and replicated in an independent cohort. CMV serostatus was the only immune exposure information available for the cohort. Across donors, most TCR sequences were observed very rarely, whereas some public TCRs were present in many individuals. The study listed 150 to 200 TCR beta chains as associated with cytomegalovirus. In vitro tests confirmed that a few of the cytomegalovirus-associated TCR beta chains recognize cytomegalovirus antigens. Several of the top co-occurrence clusters appeared to be linked to parvovirus B19, influenza, CMV and Epstein-Barr virus, according to a later analysis. In a later analysis, most CMV-associated TCR beta chains were found to appear HLA-restricted, with HLA associations seemingly driven largely by CMV exposure. In a later analysis, HLA-associated TCR beta chains were found to be more clonally expanded and to have lower generation probabilities than equally common non-associated chains. The earlier analysis of about 600 of the donors excluded fewer than 20 rarely observed V segments, including chromosome 9 orphons, because counts were too low. Because HLA typing was missing for some donors at each locus, association tests included only the typed subset. Broadly in line with IMGT annotations, most TCR beta V segments showed up in productive rearrangements about 87% or about 30% of the time in an earlier analysis of about 500 of the donors. The classifier was reported to diagnose cytomegalovirus status with high specificity and sensitivity in both the original cohort and the validation cohort. The authors suggested that the approach could potentially be extended to other disease states and immunological phenotypes. The cohort was sequenced for TCR beta chains only, and without alpha or paired-chain data the features that could be detected were limited. In a later analysis, TCR association rates were found to vary across HLA loci, with the most associated TCRs seen for DRB1 alleles and the fewest for HLA-C alleles.

The cohort consisted of 650 to 850 healthy bone marrow donors. All cohort members were sampled while nominally healthy, although unrecorded immune exposures were likely present. The donor was CMV seronegative and belonged to the group of over 300 seronegative cohort members. A peripheral blood sample was provided by each donor, and peripheral blood mononuclear cells were used for TCR beta sequencing. The Qiagen DNeasy Blood Extraction Kit was used to extract genomic DNA from the blood cell samples. CDR1 and CDR2 are read off the germline V gene as SGHVS and FQNEAQ. The junction shows trimming of 4 bases on V and 4 bases on J, plus 8 bases between the germline ends. Taken from cysteine to phenylalanine, the CDR3 has 13 residues. Only the CDR3 portion is preserved as DNA: 39 bases, with reading frame beginning at the first base. The library came from the immunoSEQ multiplex PCR assay. A mixture of 60 forward primers for TCR Vbeta segments and 13 reverse primers for TCR Jbeta segments was used in the multiplex PCR. The CDR3 region of rearranged TCR beta genes was amplified from genomic DNA by a multiplex PCR assay. On the Illumina HiSeq System, the amplified TCR beta libraries were sequenced as 87-base-pair reads. The original pipeline was this. In a later analysis, tens of millions of unique TCR beta chains were counted across the roughly 700 repertoires, and roughly 11 million of these chains were shared by at least two donors. To remove PCR and sequencing errors, raw reads were error-corrected and collapsed into unique sequences using a nearest-neighbor algorithm that merged closely related sequences. To assign V, D and J gene segments, CDR3 sequences were aligned to IMGT reference sequences. For a sequence to be retained, a match of at least six nucleotides to both a V gene segment and a J gene segment was required. A rearrangement was called productive if the CDR3 had no stop codons and remained in frame with V and J, and every other rearrangement was called non-productive. CDR3 was defined according to IMGT convention as the region running from the second conserved V-encoded cysteine to the conserved J-encoded phenylalanine. Sequences without an unambiguous match to a single V gene segment were excluded from the earlier analysis of several hundred of the donors. In an earlier analysis of 587 of the donors, a V segment was called functional when productive rearrangements were above 56.7%, and segregating when the standard deviation between donors exceeded 5%. A statistical classification framework was built for diagnosing cytomegalovirus status from the catalog of TCR beta chain sequences. In a later analysis, V and J genes were assigned by comparing TCR nucleotide sequences against IMGT/GENE-DB human TR gene sequences. The TCRdist pipeline was used in a later analysis to assign CDR3 sequences and most-parsimonious VDJ recombination scenarios. In a later analysis, each TCR beta chain was defined by its CDR3 amino acid sequence together with its V-gene family, and reads lacking a unique V-gene family were excluded. As a way to deal with suspected cross-contamination and a sequencing artifact, a later analysis dropped hundreds of nucleotide sequences that were highly shared and had low generation probability. In a later analysis, a clonal expansion index for each public chain was calculated from normalized within-repertoire ranks of inferred template counts. A later analysis computed generation probabilities with a VDJ recombination model fitted to out-of-frame rearrangements, and checked the results against IGoR. Hypergeometric tests were used in a later analysis to score TCR-TCR, TCR-HLA and TCR-CMV co-occurrence, with a repertoire-size bias correction applied to the TCR pairs. False discovery rates were estimated in a later analysis by permuting HLA or CMV assignments 20 times. In a later analysis, co-occurring TCRs were grouped with DBSCAN, and TCRdist sequence similarity was added when clustering was performed within HLA-allele-positive subsets. Repertoires with fewer than 30,000 or more than 120,000 public chains, plus five repertoires with anomalous nucleotide sharing, were excluded from co-occurrence clustering. As stored in TCRdb, this immuneACCESS dataset retains in-frame rearrangements with V and J assigned. A fraction of the clones does not appear; measured against another copy, unresolved V genes explain less than half of the discrepancy, and the remainder lacks a known reason. Clonal size and the V and J genes are those of that table, whereas D and trimming came from the DNA. This sample holds some 190,000 clones; 86% were observed only once. Less than 0.35% of the sample is taken by the ten largest.

The receptor was isolated from a woman in her thirties in good health and CMV-seronegative. The chain links TRBV7-8 with TRBJ1-5, with the D gene call left open. The sequencing input was PBMCs. Here is the DNA: TGTGCCAGCAGCTCAGGTTTTAATCAGCCCCAGCATTTT. Its protein product is CASSSGFNQPQHF.